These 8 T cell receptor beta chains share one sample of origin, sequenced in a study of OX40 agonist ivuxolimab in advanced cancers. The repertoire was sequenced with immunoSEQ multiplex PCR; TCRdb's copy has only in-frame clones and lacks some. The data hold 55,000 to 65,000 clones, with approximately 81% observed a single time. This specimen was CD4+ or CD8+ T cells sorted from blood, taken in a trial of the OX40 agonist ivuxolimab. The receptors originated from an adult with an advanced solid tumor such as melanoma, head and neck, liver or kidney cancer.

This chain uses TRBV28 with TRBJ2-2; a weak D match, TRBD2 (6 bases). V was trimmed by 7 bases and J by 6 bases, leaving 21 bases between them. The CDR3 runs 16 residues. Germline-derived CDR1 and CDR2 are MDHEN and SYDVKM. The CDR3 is CASTSSGQSRAGELFF. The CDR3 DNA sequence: TGTGCCAGCACCAGTAGCGGACAAAGTAGGGCCGGGGAGCTGTTTTTT.

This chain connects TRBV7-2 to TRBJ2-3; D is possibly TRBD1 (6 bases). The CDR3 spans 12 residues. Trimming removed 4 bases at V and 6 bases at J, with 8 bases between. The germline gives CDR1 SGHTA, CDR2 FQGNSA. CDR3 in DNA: TGTGCCAGCAGCTATGACAGGGATACGCAGTATTTT. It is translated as CASSYDRDTQYF.

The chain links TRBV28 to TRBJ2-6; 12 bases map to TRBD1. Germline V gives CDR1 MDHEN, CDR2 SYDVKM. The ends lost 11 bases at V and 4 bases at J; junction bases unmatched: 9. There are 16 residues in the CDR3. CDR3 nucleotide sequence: TGTGCCTCCCAGGGACAGGGGGCGTCAGGGGCCAACGTCCTGACTTTC. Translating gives CASQGQGASGANVLTF.

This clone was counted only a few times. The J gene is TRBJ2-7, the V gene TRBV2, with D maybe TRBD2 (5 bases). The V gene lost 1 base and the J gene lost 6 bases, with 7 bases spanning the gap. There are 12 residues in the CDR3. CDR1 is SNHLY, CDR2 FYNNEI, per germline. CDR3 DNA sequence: TGTGCCAGCAGTGAAGGTGGGAGCGAGCAGTACTTC. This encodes CASSEGGSEQYF.

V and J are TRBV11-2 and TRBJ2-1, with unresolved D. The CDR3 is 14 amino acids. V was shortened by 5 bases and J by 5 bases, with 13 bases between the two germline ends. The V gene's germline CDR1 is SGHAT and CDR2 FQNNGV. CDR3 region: CASSQLTLDNEQFF. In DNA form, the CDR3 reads TGTGCCAGCAGCCAATTAACCCTAGACAATGAGCAGTTCTTC. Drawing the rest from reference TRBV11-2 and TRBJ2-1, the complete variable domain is EAGVAQSPRYKIIEKRQSVAFWCNPISGHATLYWYQQILGQGPKLLIQFQNNGVVDDSQLPKDRFSAERLKGVDSTLKIQPAKLEDSAVYLCASSQLTLDNEQFFGPGTRLTVL.

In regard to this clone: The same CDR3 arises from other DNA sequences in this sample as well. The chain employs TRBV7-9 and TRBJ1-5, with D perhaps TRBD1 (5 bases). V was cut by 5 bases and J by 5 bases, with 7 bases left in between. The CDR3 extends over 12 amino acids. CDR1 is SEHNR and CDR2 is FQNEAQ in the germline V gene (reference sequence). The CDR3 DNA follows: TGTGCCAGCAGCCGGGGGGATCAGCCCCAGCATTTT. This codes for CASSRGDQPQHF.

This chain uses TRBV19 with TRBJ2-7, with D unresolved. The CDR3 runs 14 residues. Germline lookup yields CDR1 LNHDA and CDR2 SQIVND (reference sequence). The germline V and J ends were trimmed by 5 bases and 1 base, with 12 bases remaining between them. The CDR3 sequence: CASSPRTDSYEQYF. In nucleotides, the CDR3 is TGTGCCAGTAGTCCAAGGACGGATTCCTACGAGCAGTACTTC.

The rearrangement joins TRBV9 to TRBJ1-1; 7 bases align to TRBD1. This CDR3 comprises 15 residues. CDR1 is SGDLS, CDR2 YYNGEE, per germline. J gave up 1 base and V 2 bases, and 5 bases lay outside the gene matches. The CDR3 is CASSVTGDPNTEAFF. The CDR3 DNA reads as TGTGCCAGCAGCGTTACAGGGGATCCGAACACTGAAGCTTTCTTT.